This TCR beta chain derives from a study of a mutant IDH1 vaccine in newly diagnosed glioma. The wider study: Males made up about 62% and females about 38% of treated patients, whose mean age was 40.4 years. Earlier therapy was either radiotherapy, temozolomide, or both, and most got both.

V lost 3 bases to trimming and J lost 7 bases, with 7 bases between them. The CDR3 sequence is 10 residues long. In germline, CDR1 is DFQATT, CDR2 SNEGSKA (reference sequence). Profiling relied on immunoSEQ multiplex PCR, and the TCRdb table lists in-frame clones only, not all of them. The repertoire consists of around 65,000 clones, with 83% occurring once and the leading ten covering roughly 4%. The time point here: week 47, end of study. In the vaccine, a single dose held 300 ug of the mutant IDH1 20-mer peptide, along with topical imiquimod. Astrocytomas found in donors were new, WHO grade 3 or 4, IDH1-mutant and ATRX-lost. A note on this clone: Its specificity is unknown.

The clonotype originates from a man aged 25-45 years with glioma. The chain links TRBV20-1 to TRBJ2-7; no reliable D call. The source material was PBMCs, sampled from a glioma patient whose treatment included an IDH1 peptide vaccine. The CDR3 sequence is CSASLGEQYF. Here the CDR3 DNA reads TGCAGTGCTAGTTTGGGTGAGCAGTACTTC.